The rows below give T cell receptor beta chains drawn from one sample of a study of regulatory T cells in long-lasting Graves disease. A single record per CDR3 protein comes from TCRdb applying MiXCR to the multiplex PCR reads. The table has roughly 490,000 distinct CDR3 sequences, roughly 22% seen once. The sequencing used peripheral blood mononuclear cells (PBMCs), collected when the disease was refractory, from a patient treated with antithyroid drugs. The receptors stem from a female donor with Graves disease. CDR3s leave out the opening cysteine and the closing phenylalanine or tryptophan.

V,CDR3
TRBV30,AWSVQGEGSPLH
TRBV20-1,SARGSGRETQY
TRBV7-9,ASSLAARASSNTGELF
TRBV4-1,ASSQIVVISDEQF
TRBV29-1,SAGATEAF
TRBV6-1,ASSLGPQKAF
TRBV10-2,ASSESDNTEAF
TRBV7-2,ASSLVGTSYEQY
TRBV25-1,ASSDPHGAIVRHHLSSGANVLT
TRBV12-3/TRBV12-4,ASSLVAGEAF
TRBV4-3,ASSQRGGGNEQF
TRBV7-2,ASSTTGQGTEAF
TRBV7-2,ASSLETGGQPQH
TRBV28,ASRQKRRVWTQY
TRBV28,ASSFPDSGANVLT
TRBV5-5,ASTKQWGTQETQY
TRBV6-2/TRBV6-3,ASSYAIGTYEQY
TRBV28,ASSWGQTSNQPQH
TRBV29-1,SVGSGSGNTIY
TRBV29-1,SVVQGGVYGYT
TRBV20-1,SARDLAGLGAGDTQY
TRBV3-1,ASSPGQGETEAF
TRBV29-1,SVVAKYNEQF
TRBV20-1,SAREPGDRFAYEQY
TRBV15,ATSSNRWVGNQPQH
TRBV6-1,ASSGGQGAVDIQY
TRBV9,ASSLLGQGIYEQY
TRBV7-9,ASSPGQGAWETQY
TRBV2,ASSGTRAGELF
TRBV6-1,ASNPGLNTGELF
TRBV6-5,ASSYSLSNQPQH
TRBV6-2/TRBV6-3,ASSVSDSYGYT
TRBV28,ASSLRLALDEQF
TRBV6-1,ASIEQGTHQPQH
TRBV11-2,ASSLNYYRTGELF
TRBV3-1,ASSQEGQGNGYT
TRBV30,AWGPGRDNSPLH
TRBV28,ASSFGVRVNGYT
TRBV11-2,ASSKQGASTDTQY
TRBV7-9,ASRSASWDSPLH
TRBV5-1,ASSIGQGQH
TRBV29-1,SVEDQGQTGTQY
TRBV6-1,ATSHGSAYEQY
TRBV28,ASSLLAGSETQY
TRBV7-7,ASRPDSRPSGANVLT
TRBV28,ASSLLQGEAEKLF